This T cell receptor beta chain was captured by sequencing in a study of T-cell reconstitution after alpha-beta-depleted transplantation in children. Findings of the study overall: The study traced high day-60 TCRbeta diversity in some patients to surviving recipient T cells and thymic progenitors. Several hundred expanded graft clones reportedly supplied alpha-beta T cells about two months after transplant. After one year, T-cell counts and TCRbeta diversity mostly came from new T cells.

Unique molecular identifiers were used in preparing the TCRbeta library. MiXCR was run by TCRdb on the PCR reads, yielding one entry per CDR3 protein. The table includes under 850,000 distinct CDR3 sequences, roughly 13% detected once. This clonotype was observed at least ten times. The antigen is unknown. Germline CDR1 is DFQATT and CDR2 is SNEGSKA (reference sequence). The CDR3 runs to 12 residues. This chain uses TRBV20-1 with TRBJ2-4; TRBD2 is a possible D gene (5 bases). This receptor was identified in a girl between 2 and 10 years old with congenital amegakaryocytic thrombocytopenia, due to receive a stem cell transplant. The sequencing here drew on PBMCs, taken before TCRalphabeta/CD19-depleted stem cell transplant. DNA for the CDR3: TGCAGGGTTGGCGGGTTAGGAAACATTCAGTACTTC. It translates to CRVGGLGNIQYF.